This is a list of T cell receptor beta chains from one sample in a study of human T cells and chemical hapten exposure. TCRdb fed the RACE reads into MiXCR, producing one record per CDR3 protein. This table holds some 81,000 distinct CDR3 sequences, about 6.8% found once. The sample in question was whole blood, obtained in connection with sensitization to the hapten diphenylcyclopropenone (DPC). The receptors were sampled from a young woman with alopecia areata. Some clones in this sample may be carry-over from other donors' samples. The CDR3 runs from the conserved cysteine through the conserved F or W. A D gene is named only where the DNA matches it firmly. Part of the rows lack a size; the others show once, few, many or a class for expanded clones.

many	TRBV10-2	TRBJ2-2	-	TGCGCCAGCACAAGGGTCCTCAGCACCGGGGAGCTGTTTTTT	CASTRVLSTGELFF
-	TRBV5-1	TRBJ1-2	TRBD1	TGCGCCAGCAGCTTGGTGACAGGGGGCGCCTATGGCTACACCTTC	CASSLVTGGAYGYTF
many	TRBV6-5	TRBJ1-1	-	TGTGCCAGCAGTTATACAGGGAGATTCACTGAAGCTTTCTTT	CASSYTGRFTEAFF
few	TRBV25-1	TRBJ2-7	-	TGTGCCAGCAGTGGACCGATGTCTGACGAGCAGTACTTC	CASSGPMSDEQYF
-	TRBV20-1	TRBJ1-4	TRBD1	TGCAGTGCTAGAGACCCAAGGACAGGGGAGGAACCCTATAATGAAAAACTGTTTTTT	CSARDPRTGEEPYNEKLFF
few	TRBV7-8	TRBJ1-1	-	TGTGCCAGCAGCTTAACCCAACGGGGAGCTCCGGGTACTGAAGCTTTCTTT	CASSLTQRGAPGTEAFF
-	TRBV6-1	TRBJ1-5	-	TGTGCCAGCGACAATAATAGCAATCAGCCCCAGCATTTT	CASDNNSNQPQHF
-	TRBV14	TRBJ1-1	-	TGTGCCAGCAGCCAAGATCCAGTTCGGACTGAAGCTTTCTTT	CASSQDPVRTEAFF
few	TRBV2	TRBJ2-7	TRBD1	TGTGCCAGCAGCGCTGGACAGGGGGCCCATACGACCAAGTACTTC	CASSAGQGAHTTKYF
many	TRBV7-2	TRBJ2-7	TRBD2	TGTGCCAGCAGCTGGACGGGGGGGGGCGAGCAGTACTTC	CASSWTGGGEQYF
-	TRBV6-2/TRBV6-3	TRBJ1-2	TRBD1	TGTGCCACCACACAGGGGAACTATGGCTACACCTTC	CATTQGNYGYTF
many	TRBV6-2/TRBV6-3	TRBJ2-3	-	TGTGCCAGCAGTTACCCCACAGATACGCAGTATTTT	CASSYPTDTQYF
many	TRBV5-1	TRBJ2-3	-	TGCGCCAGCAGCCGGCCGCCGGGAAAAAGCACAGATACGCAGTATTTT	CASSRPPGKSTDTQYF
few	TRBV14	TRBJ1-1	TRBD1	TGTGCCAGCAGCCCCGTCACAGGGGCGAACACTGAAGCTTTCTTT	CASSPVTGANTEAFF
-	TRBV29-1	TRBJ1-1	-	TGCAGCGTGGGTCAGGGAAAAGGGACTGAAGCTTTCTTT	CSVGQGKGTEAFF
-	TRBV18	TRBJ2-5	TRBD1	TGTGCCAGCTCACCCGGACAGGGACAAGAGACCCAGTACTTC	CASSPGQGQETQYF
many	TRBV5-6	TRBJ2-3	-	TGTGCCAGCAGCTCTCAGGTTCGGTTCACAGATACGCAGTATTTT	CASSSQVRFTDTQYF
many	TRBV29-1	TRBJ2-5	-	TGCAGCGTTGAAGGGGGTTTTGGGGAGACCCAGTACTTC	CSVEGGFGETQYF
-	TRBV7-9	TRBJ1-5	-	TGTGCCAGCAGCTTAGTCCCGTCAGCGGGGGGCGGCAATCAGCCCCAGAATTTT	CASSLVPSAGGGNQPQNF
few	TRBV6-5	TRBJ1-4	-	TGTGCCAGCAGTTACGCGGGAAATAGTGAAAAACTGTTTTTT	CASSYAGNSEKLFF
-	TRBV20-1	TRBJ2-5	-	TGCAGTTCCACGGCAGGGGGGGTCGGAGAGACCCAGTACTTC	CSSTAGGVGETQYF
few	TRBV6-5	TRBJ2-1	TRBD2	TGTGCCAGCAGTCCTCTCAGCGGGGGTTCCCACAATGAGCAGTTCTTC	CASSPLSGGSHNEQFF
few	TRBV6-1	TRBJ1-5	-	TGTGCCAGCAGTGAGGGGGGCGGTTGGCCCCAGCATTTT	CASSEGGGWPQHF
many	TRBV2	TRBJ2-1	-	TGTGCCAGCTGGGTGAGTCTCGGCAATGAGCAGTTCTTC	CASWVSLGNEQFF
-	TRBV3-1	TRBJ1-1	-	TGTGCCAGCAGCCAGGGAACGAACACTGAAGCTTTCTTT	CASSQGTNTEAFF
many	TRBV5-1	TRBJ2-3	TRBD1	TGCGCCAGCAGCTCAGGGGGTTCAGATACGCAGTATTTT	CASSSGGSDTQYF
many	TRBV27	TRBJ2-3	TRBD1	TGTGCCAGCAGTTCCCCCACACGGACAGGGGAGTACCGAAACCTCACAGATACGCAGTATTTT	CASSSPTRTGEYRNLTDTQYF
many	TRBV20-1	TRBJ1-4	-	TGCAGTGCACAGCTGATTCAGGGTGCTAATGAAAAACTGTTTTTT	CSAQLIQGANEKLFF
many	TRBV6-1	TRBJ1-1	-	TGTGCCAGCAGTGAAGTCACGACCAGGAACACTGAAGCTTTCTTT	CASSEVTTRNTEAFF
few	TRBV5-1	TRBJ2-7	TRBD2	TGCGCCAGCAGCATCCTTCGGGGGGGATCCTACGAGCAGTACTTC	CASSILRGGSYEQYF
-	TRBV7-2	TRBJ1-1	TRBD1	TGTGCCAGCAGCGCAGGACAGGGAGAAGCTTTCTTT	CASSAGQGEAFF
-	TRBV2	TRBJ2-3	-	TGTGCCAGCAGAACGACCCTCCAGGCGCCAGATACGCAGTATTTT	CASRTTLQAPDTQYF
-	TRBV20-1	TRBJ2-3	-	TGCAGTGCTAGAGTGGACACAGATACGCAGTATTTT	CSARVDTDTQYF
-	TRBV20-1	TRBJ2-7	-	TGCAGTGCTCGGGCCTCCGGTACCTACGAGCAGTACTTC	CSARASGTYEQYF
few	TRBV5-5	TRBJ2-5	TRBD1	TGTGCCAGCAGCCGGACAGGGTTTCGGTTAGAGACCCAGTACTTC	CASSRTGFRLETQYF
-	TRBV5-6	TRBJ1-5	-	TGTGCCAGCTCGGGACACATTAGCAATCAGCCCCAGCATTTT	CASSGHISNQPQHF
few	TRBV7-2	TRBJ1-2	TRBD1	TGTGCCAGCAGCCATCCTTGGACAGGTTCCTATGGCTACACCTTC	CASSHPWTGSYGYTF
-	TRBV7-9	TRBJ1-3	-	TGTGCCAGCGAGGGGCTGAGCTCTGGAAACACCATATATTTT	CASEGLSSGNTIYF
many	TRBV6-2/TRBV6-3	TRBJ1-1	TRBD1	TGTGCCAGCAGCAGACAGGGAGGCACTGAAGCTTTCTTT	CASSRQGGTEAFF
many	TRBV14	TRBJ2-1	-	TGTGCCAGCAGCCAAGCAGGTAGCAATGAGCAGTTCTTC	CASSQAGSNEQFF
few	TRBV6-1	TRBJ1-2	-	TGTGCCAGCAGTGAAACAGCTGTAACTTATGGCTACACCTTC	CASSETAVTYGYTF
-	TRBV30	TRBJ2-7	TRBD2	TGTGCCTCCTCACGGGCGACTAGCGGGGCTTCCTCCTACGAGCAGTACTTC	CASSRATSGASSYEQYF
many	TRBV20-1	TRBJ1-1	TRBD1	TGCAGTGCTTACGACGGGACAGGGGGTTTTTATTTGAACACTGAAGCTTTCTTT	CSAYDGTGGFYLNTEAFF
few	TRBV25-1	TRBJ1-2	-	TGTGCCAGCAGTGGGGCCTATTTGGGGGCACCTAACTATGGCTACACCTTC	CASSGAYLGAPNYGYTF
many	TRBV14	TRBJ2-7	-	TGTGCCAGCAGCCAAGATCTTAGGGGAGGAGAGCAGTACTTC	CASSQDLRGGEQYF
many	TRBV30	TRBJ1-5	TRBD1	TGTGCCTGGAGCAGACAGGGGGCGCGGCATCAGCCCCAGCATTTT	CAWSRQGARHQPQHF
many	TRBV7-9	TRBJ1-5	-	TGTGCCAGCAGCTTAGGTGGGGATCAGCCCCAGCATTTT	CASSLGGDQPQHF
many	TRBV7-2	TRBJ2-1	-	TGTGCCAGCAGCCAGGGCGACCGGAATGAGCAGTTCTTC	CASSQGDRNEQFF